Given below is one T cell receptor (beta chain) in context. Its antigen is still unknown. The sample is drawn from a study of cytomegalovirus exposure and HLA in healthy donors. Background on the study: The study placed less than 90% of its 398 genotyped donors in the Caucasian-associated ancestry cluster.

V was cut by 7 bases and J by 1 base, with 10 bases left in between. The CDR3 is 13 amino acids. Germline V lookup: CDR1 MNHNS, CDR2 SASEGT. PCR employed 60 Vbeta and 13 Jbeta primers. Original data processing: Later reanalysis found 75 million to 100 million unique TCR beta chains, 10 million to 12 million of them shared. The repertoire was sequenced with immunoSEQ multiplex PCR; TCRdb's copy has only in-frame clones and lacks some. Clone size and V and J calls were adopted from that table, with D and trimming inferred from the DNA. The data hold some 120,000 clones, with approximately 80% observed a single time. Broader study findings: CMV serostatus alone was available as immune exposure information. A previous analysis found most TCR beta V segments productive roughly 87% or roughly 30% of the time.

The clonotype was recovered from a woman aged 18-30 years in good health and CMV-seronegative. J is TRBJ2-5 and V is TRBV6-1; a weak D match, TRBD1 (5 bases). Material: PBMCs. The CDR3 here is CASTRQTQETQYF. The CDR3 DNA follows: TGTGCCAGCACCAGACAGACCCAAGAGACCCAGTACTTC.